This T cell receptor beta chain was identified in a study of blood T cell repertoires in COVID-19 (TCRdb year 2020). Turning to the overall study: The collaborator samples originated in the United States, Italy and Spain and spanned the acute and convalescent phases of COVID-19. Samples were obtained from the ongoing ImmuneRACE study (first 160 participants) and from 950 to 1,500 subjects provided by 6 global collaborators. The prospective study material was composed of cDNA or gDNA derived from T cells, B-cell-depleted T cells, or PBMCs. Subjects who had been exposed to COVID-19, were actively infected with it, or had recovered from it provided the deeply sampled blood TCRbeta repertoires that made up the dataset. Nearly every sample came with metadata listing a de-identified subject ID, COVID-19 status, age in years and sex. The repertoires were released in a freely available public database meant as a resource for research on the immune response to SARS-CoV-2. Where available, HLA class I and class II types were obtained from metadata supplied by the sample provider rather than from assay-based typing.

TCRbeta CDR3 regions were amplified from genomic DNA using the immunoSEQ Assay, a bias-controlled multiplex PCR. From the authors' description of their analysis: Within the assay, amplification of reference gene primers was used to estimate how many nucleated cells each sample contained. Sequence reads were collapsed and filtered to measure the absolute abundance of every unique TCRbeta CDR3 rearrangement. For each sample, productive Simpson clonality was calculated as the square root of Simpson's diversity index over productive rearrangements. TCRdb retrieved this table from immuneACCESS and kept in-frame rearrangements only. Not all clones are present; in checked studies, unresolved V genes account for under half, and no reason is known for the remainder. V, J and clone size are those of that table, while D and trimming were read from the DNA. The sample table holds about 170,000 clones, of which roughly 84% were seen once. Under 3.5% of the sample lies in the top ten.

The CDR3 starts with the cysteine, ends with the phenylalanine, and has 13 residues. Only CDR3 DNA remains: 39 bases, in frame from the first base. For CDR1 and CDR2, the germline V gene (reference sequence) lists LNHDA and SQIVND. V and J lose 9 bases and 14 bases, and a span of 25 bases separates them. The collaborating institutions used their own protocols to collect whole blood in K2EDTA tubes. For TCRbeta analysis, collaborator samples were shipped as frozen whole blood, as isolated PBMCs, or as DNA extracted from either sample type. Broader findings and caveats from the paper: Clinical and demographic metadata were provided uncurated, with the amount varying by source and participant.

With regard to this clone: This receptor's antigen is unknown. Base qualities were left out, and no much larger clone turns up one base away.

The TCR originated in a woman aged 55-70 years with acute or convalescent COVID-19. Sequencing was done on a sample of peripheral blood. The chain couples TRBV19 to TRBJ1-2, and perhaps TRBD1 as D gene, on 6 matching bases. Here is the DNA: TGTGCCAGCCAAATTACAGGGTTGAGCTCTATTACCTTC. This yields the protein CASQITGLSSITF.